The 21 T cell receptor beta chains below were found in one sample sequenced in a study of T cells in Graves' hyperthyroidism and ophthalmopathy. RNA transcripts served as the template for amplifying TCR beta CDR3 regions. HTBI primers were used for first-round RT-PCR of the TCR CDR3. TCRdb independently ran MiXCR on the multiplex PCR reads; one entry per CDR3 protein. The sample includes some 350,000 distinct CDR3 sequences, approximately 19% of them seen just once. The sample taken for sequencing was blood. The origin of the receptors is a young woman with Graves' hyperthyroidism.

Points on this clonotype: This clone may be a read error of a much larger clone one base away. The chain combines TRBV30 with TRBJ1-2; D is unclear. Germline-derived CDR1 and CDR2 are GTSNPN and SVGIG (reference sequence). The CDR3 has 13 amino acids. The V gene lost 5 bases and the J gene lost 8 bases, with 18 bases spanning the gap. This CDR3 reads CAWGRGRFGGYTF. The CDR3 DNA reads as TGTGCCTGGGGTCGTGGCAGGTTCGGCGGCTACACCTTC.

This clonotype was seen many times. The V gene is TRBV7-2, the J gene TRBJ1-2, with D uncertain. The CDR3 has 13 amino acids. The germline CDR1 and CDR2 sequences are SGHTA and FQGNSA. Trimming shortened V by 3 bases and J by 4 bases, and 9 bases separated the two germline ends. As DNA, the CDR3 is TGTGCCAGCAGCTTCATCAGTTCCTATGGCTACACCTTC. This encodes CASSFISSYGYTF.

In this sample, this clonotype turned up once. Given a much more abundant clone one base away, this may be a read error. The chain is built from TRBV6-1 and TRBJ1-2, with 9 bases identical to TRBD1. Germline V gives CDR1 MNHNS, CDR2 SASEGT. The CDR3 runs 17 residues. The CDR3 protein is CASGAGGTGSANYGDTF. The CDR3 DNA reads as TGTGCCAGCGGGGCGGGCGGGACAGGGAGTGCCAACTATGGCGACACCTTC.

This clonotype has ten or more counts. DNA for the CDR3: TGTGCCAGCAGTTTATCGTTGGGGCGTACTGAAGCTTTCTTT. Amino acids: CASSLSLGRTEAFF. The chain couples TRBV12-3 or TRBV12-4 to TRBJ1-1, with D perhaps TRBD1 (5 bases). V lost 2 bases to trimming and J lost 5 bases, with 12 bases between them. This CDR3 has 14 residues.

Ten or more counts support this clonotype. The chain joins TRBV20-1 to TRBJ1-5, with D maybe TRBD1 (6 bases). The CDR3 has 16 amino acids. The germline V and J ends were trimmed by 6 bases and 1 base, with 19 bases remaining between them. Germline CDR1 reads DFQATT; CDR2 reads SNEGSKA (reference sequence). The CDR3 sequence is CSAPRPGVGSNQPQHF. The CDR3 DNA is TGCAGTGCCCCACGGCCAGGGGTTGGAAGCAATCAGCCCCAGCATTTT.

There are many counts of this clonotype. The rearrangement uses TRBV28 and TRBJ1-5, with D unresolved. Trimming cost V 4 bases and J 6 bases, with 4 bases left between them. The germline gives CDR1 MDHEN, CDR2 SYDVKM. The CDR3 has 11 amino acids. This CDR3 is CASSYLQPQHF. In DNA form, the CDR3 reads TGTGCCAGCAGTTACCTTCAGCCCCAGCATTTT. The full variable domain, completed using reference TRBV28 and TRBJ1-5, is DVKVTQSSRYLVKRTGEKVFLECVQDMDHENMFWYRQDPGLGLRLIYFSYDVKMKEKGDIPEGYSVSREKKERFSLILESASTNQTSMYLCASSYLQPQHFGDGTRLSIL.

In its sample, this clonotype was seen a few times. Without the conserved terminal phenylalanine or tryptophan, this CDR3 likely stems from a read error. The chain recombines TRBV5-1 with TRBJ1-1; D is ambiguous. There are 14 residues in the CDR3. The germline CDR1 and CDR2 sequences are SGHRS and YFSETQ. V lost 2 bases to trimming and J lost 0 bases, with 8 bases between them. The DNA for the CDR3 is TGCGCCAGCAGCTTCCCGGGAATGAACACTGAAGCTTTCATT. Translating it yields CASSFPGMNTEAFI.

This clonotype was recorded at least ten times. The V gene is TRBV6-5, the J gene TRBJ1-2, with D tentatively TRBD1 (5 bases). This CDR3 has 16 amino acids. Trimming took 2 bases from V and 1 from J, leaving 14 bases between them. Germline V lookup: CDR1 MNHEY, CDR2 SVGAGI. CDR3 amino acids: CASSYPPGGRNYGYTF. CDR3 DNA sequence: TGTGCCAGCAGTTACCCCCCGGGGGGTCGTAACTATGGCTACACCTTC.

This clonotype was recorded many times. The chain combines TRBV6-5 with TRBJ1-5, with TRBD1 matching 7 bases. Looked up from germline, CDR1 is MNHEY and CDR2 is SVGAGI. This CDR3 has 13 residues. V lost 4 bases, J lost 9 bases, and 6 bases stayed unmatched. This CDR3 reads CASSLQGRGPQHF. The CDR3 DNA follows: TGTGCCAGCAGTTTACAGGGGAGAGGGCCCCAGCATTTT.

This clonotype was seen many times. The chain is built from TRBV7-3 and TRBJ1-1, with a weak D call TRBD1 (5 bases). CDR1 and CDR2 from the germline V gene are SGHTA and FQGTGA. This CDR3 spans 15 amino acids. Trimming left V 0 bases short and J 1 base short, with 9 bases between. CDR3: CASSLTGGGNTEAFF. CDR3 nucleotides: TGTGCCAGCAGCTTAACGGGGGGAGGGAACACTGAAGCTTTCTTT.

This rearrangement joins TRBV2 to TRBJ2-7; D is possibly TRBD1 (6 bases). The V gene's germline CDR1 is SNHLY and CDR2 FYNNEI. Trimming shortened V by 7 bases and J by 2 bases, and 18 bases separated the two germline ends. CDR3 size: 15 residues. The DNA for the CDR3 is TGTGCCAGCACCCCTTACATAACAGGGACCTACGAGCAGTACTTC. This codes for CASTPYITGTYEQYF.

This clonotype occurred many times. The DNA of the CDR3 is TGTGCCAGCAGCTTAGATCGGGGGATCCCCACTGAAGCTTTCTTT. Protein product: CASSLDRGIPTEAFF. The rearrangement uses TRBV11-2 and TRBJ1-1, with a possible D match to TRBD1 (5 bases). The V gene's germline CDR1 is SGHAT and CDR2 FQNNGV. V was trimmed by 0 bases and J by 4 bases, leaving 12 bases between them. The length of the CDR3 is 15 residues.

This clonotype was seen ten or more times. The chain links TRBV6-1 to TRBJ1-2; D is perhaps TRBD1 (5 bases). CDR3 length equals 13 residues. Looked up from germline, CDR1 is MNHNS and CDR2 is SASEGT. Between the trimmed V and J ends, which lost 1 base and 7 bases, there was a span of 10 bases. DNA of the CDR3: TGTGCCAGCAGTGAAGTCCGGGGCAGTGGCTACACCTTC. Translated: CASSEVRGSGYTF.

At least ten counts were recorded for this clonotype. The rearrangement uses TRBV6-5 and TRBJ2-7, with 9 bases lining up with TRBD1. V was pared by 2 bases and J by 2 bases, with 1 base of the junction left unmatched. This CDR3 region has 14 residues. Looked up from germline, CDR1 is MNHEY and CDR2 is SVGAGI. CDR3 region: CASSYGTGPYEQYF. The DNA for the CDR3 is TGTGCCAGCAGTTACGGGACAGGGCCCTACGAGCAGTACTTC.

This clonotype appeared many times. J is TRBJ1-2 and V is TRBV5-1, with TRBD1 matching 9 bases. Germline V gene data show CDR1 as SGHRS and CDR2 as YFSETQ. The junction had 9 bases not matched to a gene; V was cut back by 4 bases and J by 8 bases. The CDR3 is 14 residues long. CDR3 DNA sequence: TGCGCCAGCAGCCGATACGGGACAGGGCAAGGCTACACCTTC. It translates to CASSRYGTGQGYTF.

In its sample, this clonotype was seen a few times. The V gene is TRBV20-1, the J gene TRBJ1-1; 8 bases line up with TRBD1. J gave up 4 bases and V 4 bases, and 2 bases lay outside the gene matches. The length of the CDR3 is 12 residues. Germline CDR1 and CDR2: DFQATT and SNEGSKA (reference sequence). This CDR3 reads CSATQGGTEAFF. CDR3 nucleotides: TGCAGTGCTACACAGGGGGGCACTGAAGCTTTCTTT.

The table lists this clonotype with many counts. The chain joins TRBV20-1 to TRBJ1-5, with 8 bases that match TRBD1. The CDR3 covers 15 residues. The V and J ends lost 2 bases and 6 bases, in that order; junction bases with no gene match: 9. In germline, CDR1 is DFQATT, CDR2 SNEGSKA (reference sequence). For the CDR3, the DNA is TGCAGTGCTAGAAGGGGGGCAGGGGGCAGTCAGCCCCAGCATTTT. Its protein product is CSARRGAGGSQPQHF.

This clonotype was counted many times. V and J are TRBV12-3 or TRBV12-4 and TRBJ2-7; TRBD1 aligns across 9 bases. The trim removed 7 bases at V and 0 bases at J, leaving 4 bases unmatched. This CDR3 comprises 14 residues. This CDR3 is CASTPGQGSYEQYF. The CDR3 bases are TGTGCCAGCACCCCGGGACAGGGCTCCTACGAGCAGTACTTC.

This clonotype appeared many times. The germline gene is not matched at one end of the junction; a read error may be the cause. The chain couples TRBV7-6 to TRBJ2-1, with 8 bases lining up with TRBD2. From germline, CDR1 is SGHVS and CDR2 FNYEAQ. CDR3 size: 17 residues. The CDR3 DNA is TGTGCCAGCAGCTTAGCGTACCGCACTAGCGGAGACAATGAACAGTTCTTC. It codes for CASSLAYRTSGDNEQFF. Full variable domain (missing parts from reference TRBV7-6 and TRBJ2-1): GAGVSQSPRYKVTKRGQDVALRCDPISGHVSLYWYRQALGQGPEFLTYFNYEAQQDKSGLPNDRFSAERPEGSISTLTIQRTEQRDSAMYRCASSLAYRTSGDNEQFFGPGTRLTVL.

This clonotype has at least ten counts. This sequence joins TRBV12-3 or TRBV12-4 and TRBJ1-2, with D maybe TRBD1 (5 bases). CDR3 length: 17 residues. V lost 4 bases, J lost 1 base, and 19 bases lay in between. The CDR3 loop reads CASSSPPGDQNNYGYTF. CDR3 nucleotides: TGTGCCAGCAGTTCCCCTCCCGGGGACCAGAATAACTATGGCTACACCTTC.

The chain combines TRBV7-8 with TRBJ2-5, with TRBD2 identical over 8 bases. The trim removed 3 bases at V and 1 base at J, leaving 10 bases unmatched. The germline V gene encodes CDR1 SGHVS and CDR2 FQNEAQ. The CDR3 has 17 residues. This CDR3 is CASSLVGGAIIQETQYF. The CDR3 DNA is TGTGCCAGCAGCTTGGTCGGGGGGGCCATAATCCAAGAGACCCAGTACTTC. The complete variable domain, with remaining parts taken from reference TRBV7-8 and TRBJ2-5, reads GAGVSQSPRYKVAKRGQDVALRCDPISGHVSLFWYQQALGQGPEFLTYFQNEAQLDKSGLPSDRFFAERPEGSVSTLKIQRTQQEDSAVYLCASSLVGGAIIQETQYFGPGTRLLVL.